The 20 T cell receptor beta chains below all came from one sample that was sequenced in a study of graft-versus-host responses after intestinal transplantation. The protocol was immunoSEQ multiplex PCR, while the TCRdb copy is restricted to in-frame clones and leaves out a portion. The sample consists of 85,000 to 100,000 clones, around 93% of them appearing once. The antigens of these receptors remain unknown. Sequencing used unstimulated CD4+ T cells sorted from spleen or lymph node cells, obtained before transplant. The source is a human donor who was the organ donor for an intestinal transplant.

This rearrangement joins TRBV5-1 to TRBJ2-7; D may be TRBD2 (5 bases). There are 15 residues in the CDR3. The V gene's germline CDR1 is SGHRS and CDR2 YFSETQ. Trimming left V 1 base short and J 5 bases short, with 16 bases between. The DNA for the CDR3 is TGCGCCAGCAGCTTGTACTTCGGAGGAGGCGACGAGCAGTACTTC. Translated: CASSLYFGGGDEQYF.

The DNA for the CDR3 is TGTGCCAGCGCACAGGGGTTCACTGAAGCTTTCTTT. Its translation: CASAQGFTEAFF. The chain uses TRBV14 and TRBJ1-1; 7 positions match TRBD1. Germline CDR1 and CDR2: SGHDN and FVKESK. CDR3 length equals 12 residues. V was pared by 8 bases and J by 4 bases, with 4 bases of the junction left unmatched. Looking up the rest from reference TRBV14 and TRBJ1-1 gives the full variable domain: EAGVTQFPSHSVIEKGQTVTLRCDPISGHDNLYWYRRVMGKEIKFLLHFVKESKQDESGMPNNRFLAERTGGTYSTLKVQPAELEDSGVYFCASAQGFTEAFFGQGTRLTVV.

This chain links TRBV7-6 with TRBJ2-5; D unclear. This CDR3 has 15 residues. Germline V CDR1 and CDR2: SGHVS, FNYEAQ. Trimming removed 5 bases from V and 4 bases from J, with 17 bases in between. CDR3 coding DNA: TGTGCCAGCAGCCCCGCCTACCCCCGTAGAGAGACCCAGTACTTC. Protein: CASSPAYPRRETQYF.

The gene calls are TRBV12-2 and TRBJ1-5. TRBV12-2 is termed a pseudogene. The CDR3 totals 11 residues. CDR3 in amino acids: CASRRGGPQHF. The CDR3 nucleotides are TGTGCAAGTCGTCGAGGAGGGCCCCAGCATTTT.

The chain couples TRBV5-1 to TRBJ1-1; 8 nucleotides line up with TRBD1. The CDR3 contains 15 residues. V was clipped by 0 bases and J by 7 bases; unmatched bases: 8. Germline V gene data show CDR1 as SGHRS and CDR2 as YFSETQ. The CDR3 DNA reads TGCGCCAGCAGCTTGGAGGCAGGGGGCAGGTATGAAGCTTTCTTT. Protein: CASSLEAGGRYEAFF.

This rearrangement joins TRBV5-1 to TRBJ2-2, with D perhaps TRBD2 (7 bases). V was clipped by 6 bases and J by 5 bases, with 23 bases between them. Germline V gives CDR1 SGHRS, CDR2 YFSETQ. This CDR3 is built from 17 residues. CDR3 nucleotides: TGCGCCAGCACCTCTTCCTCGGGGGGCGCATGGACCGGGGAGCTGTTTTTT. Encoded protein: CASTSSSGGAWTGELFF.

The gene calls are TRBV7-2 and TRBJ2-7; TRBD2 agrees at 10 bases. Trimming removed 1 base from V and 3 bases from J; junction bases left unmatched: 3. The CDR3 runs to 15 residues. Germline CDR1 is SGHTA and CDR2 is FQGNSA. CDR3 sequence: CASSLGTSGYYEQYF. The CDR3 DNA follows: TGTGCCAGCAGCTTAGGGACTAGCGGATACTACGAGCAGTACTTC.

V is TRBV5-1 and J is TRBJ1-2; no firm D call. The CDR3 contains 13 residues. Trimming shortened V by 3 bases and J by 6 bases, and 12 bases separated the two germline ends. Looked up from germline, CDR1 is SGHRS and CDR2 is YFSETQ. The CDR3 region is CASSSDGLNGYTF. CDR3 DNA: TGCGCCAGCAGCTCAGACGGACTAAATGGCTACACCTTC. The variable domain in full, with the rest retrieved from reference TRBV5-1 and TRBJ1-2, is KAGVTQTPRYLIKTRGQQVTLSCSPISGHRSVSWYQQTPGQGLQFLFEYFSETQRNKGNFPGRFSGRQFSNSRSEMNVSTLELGDSALYLCASSSDGLNGYTFGSGTRLTVV.

This chain connects TRBV7-6 to TRBJ2-1; 10 bases match TRBD2. J was trimmed by 11 bases and V by 5 bases; bases with no gene match: 18. This CDR3 is built from 17 residues. Germline lookup yields CDR1 SGHVS and CDR2 FNYEAQ. The CDR3 DNA reads as TGTGCCAGCAGCCCGAGGGGTCTAGCGGGAGCCCTTGTTAAGCAGTTCTTC. It codes for CASSPRGLAGALVKQFF.

This clone was seen only once. The V call is TRBV6-5, the J call TRBJ2-1; 9 bases are a match to TRBD2. The CDR3 covers 16 residues. V lost 4 bases, J lost 7 bases, and 11 bases stayed unmatched. CDR1 is MNHEY and CDR2 is SVGAGI in the germline V gene. The DNA of the CDR3 is TGTGCCAGCAGTTTAATCCCTCTAGCGGGAAGGAATGAGCAGTTCTTC. Translating it yields CASSLIPLAGRNEQFF.

J is TRBJ2-2 and V is TRBV18; TRBD1 matches 8 bases. The CDR3 is made up of 15 amino acids. CDR1 KGHSH and CDR2 LQKENI come from the germline V gene. The trim removed 4 bases at V and 1 base at J, leaving 2 bases unmatched. The CDR3 region is CASSLGTGNTGELFF. The CDR3 bases are TGTGCCAGCTCACTCGGGACAGGGAACACCGGGGAGCTGTTTTTT.

This sequence joins TRBV19 and TRBJ1-2; tentative D call: TRBD1 (6 bases). V lost 4 bases to trimming and J lost 5 bases, with 14 bases between them. In germline, CDR1 is LNHDA, CDR2 SQIVND (reference sequence). The CDR3 extends over 14 amino acids. The CDR3: CASSKEQGRYGYTF. CDR3 in DNA: TGTGCCAGTAGTAAAGAACAGGGACGGTATGGCTACACCTTC.

For the CDR3, the DNA is TGTGCCATCGGGGGACACGCCTACGAGCAGTACTTC. Translating it yields CAIGGHAYEQYF. V is TRBV10-3 and J is TRBJ2-7; maybe TRBD1 (6 bases). Trimming took 8 bases from V and 2 from J, leaving 10 bases between them. The CDR3 spans 12 residues. Germline loops: CDR1 ENHRY, CDR2 SYGVKD.

A single count supports this clone. The chain links TRBV7-3 to TRBJ1-3; TRBD1 might be the D (5 bases). The CDR3 totals 15 residues. CDR1 is SGHTA and CDR2 is FQGTGA in the germline V gene. With 3 bases removed from V and 4 bases from J, the gap between germline ends came to 13 bases. CDR3 residues: CASSFKEGPGNTIYF. Here the CDR3 DNA reads TGTGCCAGCAGCTTTAAGGAGGGGCCCGGAAACACCATATATTTT.

The chain uses TRBV5-1 and TRBJ2-3; no reliable D call. The CDR3 is made up of 16 amino acids. V lost 0 bases, J lost 5 bases, and 16 bases lay in between. Germline CDR1 SGHRS, CDR2 YFSETQ. The CDR3 loop is CASSLASTSRVDTQYF. In nucleotides, the CDR3 is TGCGCCAGCAGCTTGGCCTCAACCAGTCGTGTAGATACGCAGTATTTT.

This rearrangement joins TRBV18 to TRBJ1-5; TRBD1 matches 7 bases. Germline V gives CDR1 KGHSH, CDR2 LQKENI. There are 14 residues in the CDR3. The J segment lost 6 bases and the V segment lost 2 bases, leaving 4 bases of the junction unmatched. The CDR3 here is CASSPGRDSQPQHF. For the CDR3, the DNA is TGTGCCAGCTCACCAGGCAGGGACAGTCAGCCCCAGCATTTT.

The chain carries TRBV11-2 and TRBJ2-1; a weak D match, TRBD1 (6 bases). Germline assignment: CDR1 SGHAT and CDR2 FQNNGV. V was cut by 1 base and J by 8 bases, with 18 bases left in between. The CDR3 is made up of 16 amino acids. The CDR3 region has the DNA TGTGCCAGCAGCTTAGGGGTAGGATACTCAGGGGATGAGCAGTTCTTC. It encodes CASSLGVGYSGDEQFF.

This clone was found a few times. V and J are TRBV30 and TRBJ2-7; 12 bases align to TRBD2. The V and J ends lost 8 bases and 4 bases, in that order; junction bases with no gene match: 12. In germline, CDR1 is GTSNPN, CDR2 SVGIG (reference sequence). This CDR3 is 15 amino acids long. As DNA, the CDR3 is TGTGCCGGCACTAGCGGGAGGCTCCCAGGGTACGAGCAGTACTTC. Translation gives CAGTSGRLPGYEQYF.

The chain recombines TRBV10-2 with TRBJ2-7; TRBD2 is a possible D gene (5 bases). The CDR3 spans 13 residues. Germline V gene sequence: CDR1 WSHSY, CDR2 SAAADI. The V end was cut by 10 bases, the J end by 1 base, with 14 bases between. CDR3 sequence: CATVPGGSYEQYF. DNA for the CDR3: TGCGCCACCGTTCCCGGCGGGTCCTACGAGCAGTACTTC.

The V gene is TRBV11-3, the J gene TRBJ2-1; 11 nucleotides match TRBD1. Germline assignment: CDR1 SGHNT and CDR2 YENEEA. This CDR3 has 15 amino acids. Losses at the gene ends were 2 bases for V and 10 bases for J; bases not matched to a gene: 7. In nucleotides, the CDR3 is TGTGCCAGCAGCTTAAGGACAGGGGGCGGAACGGAGCAGTTCTTC. This gives the protein CASSLRTGGGTEQFF. The variable domain in full, completed from reference TRBV11-3 and TRBJ2-1, reads EAGVVQSPRYKIIEKKQPVAFWCNPISGHNTLYWYLQNLGQGPELLIRYENEEAVDDSQLPKDRFSAERLKGVDSTLKIQPAELGDSAVYLCASSLRTGGGTEQFFGPGTRLTVL.